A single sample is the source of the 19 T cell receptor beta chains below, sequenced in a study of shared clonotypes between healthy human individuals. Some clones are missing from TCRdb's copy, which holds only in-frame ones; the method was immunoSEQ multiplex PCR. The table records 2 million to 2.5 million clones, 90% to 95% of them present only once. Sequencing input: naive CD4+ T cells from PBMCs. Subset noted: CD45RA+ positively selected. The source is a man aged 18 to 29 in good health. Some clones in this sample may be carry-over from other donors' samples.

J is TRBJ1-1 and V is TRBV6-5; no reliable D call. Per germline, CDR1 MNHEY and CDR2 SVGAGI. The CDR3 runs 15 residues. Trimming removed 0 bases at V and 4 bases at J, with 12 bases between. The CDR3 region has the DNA TGTGCCAGCAGTTACTCGGCGGGCCGGTCCACTGAAGCTTTCTTT. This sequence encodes CASSYSAGRSTEAFF.

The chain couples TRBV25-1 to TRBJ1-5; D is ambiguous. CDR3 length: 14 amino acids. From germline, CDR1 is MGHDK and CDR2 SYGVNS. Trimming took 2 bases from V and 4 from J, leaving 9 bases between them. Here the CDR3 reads CASSEGWKNQPQHF. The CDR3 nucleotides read TGTGCCAGCAGTGAAGGTTGGAAGAATCAGCCCCAGCATTTT.

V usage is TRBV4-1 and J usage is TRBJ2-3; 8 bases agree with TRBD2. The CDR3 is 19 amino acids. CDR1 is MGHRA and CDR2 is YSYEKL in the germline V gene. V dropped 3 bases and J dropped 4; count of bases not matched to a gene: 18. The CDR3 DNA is TGCGCCAGCAGCCAGGCGACCCCACTTCAGCGGGAGAGGGCAGATACGCAGTATTTT. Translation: CASSQATPLQRERADTQYF.

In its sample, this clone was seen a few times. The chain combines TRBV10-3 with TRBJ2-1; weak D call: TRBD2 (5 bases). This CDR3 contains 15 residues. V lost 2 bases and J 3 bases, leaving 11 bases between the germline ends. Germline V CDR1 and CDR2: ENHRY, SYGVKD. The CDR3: CAISEDSADYNEQFF. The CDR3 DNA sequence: TGTGCCATCAGTGAGGATAGCGCCGACTACAATGAGCAGTTCTTC.

Here the CDR3 reads CASSFTSGRAQETQYF. The CDR3 DNA follows: TGTGCCAGCAGCTTTACTAGCGGGAGGGCCCAAGAGACCCAGTACTTC. The chain carries TRBV5-5 and TRBJ2-5, with 13 positions matching TRBD2. V lost 2 bases, J lost 1 base, and 2 bases stayed unmatched. Per germline, CDR1 SGHKS and CDR2 YYEKEE (reference sequence). The CDR3 runs to 16 residues.

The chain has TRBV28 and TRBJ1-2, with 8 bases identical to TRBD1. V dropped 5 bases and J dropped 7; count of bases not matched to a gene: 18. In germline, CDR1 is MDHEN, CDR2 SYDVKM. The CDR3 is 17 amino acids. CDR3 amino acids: CASSIPTVTGAGGGYTF. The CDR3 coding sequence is TGTGCCAGCAGTATCCCGACCGTGACAGGGGCCGGTGGTGGCTACACCTTC.

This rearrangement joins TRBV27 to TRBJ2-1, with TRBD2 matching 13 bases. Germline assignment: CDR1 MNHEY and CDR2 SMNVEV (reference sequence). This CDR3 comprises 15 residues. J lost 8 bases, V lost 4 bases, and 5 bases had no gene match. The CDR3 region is CASSSRTSGSHEQFF. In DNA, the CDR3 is TGTGCCAGCAGTTCCCGGACTAGCGGGAGCCATGAGCAGTTCTTC.

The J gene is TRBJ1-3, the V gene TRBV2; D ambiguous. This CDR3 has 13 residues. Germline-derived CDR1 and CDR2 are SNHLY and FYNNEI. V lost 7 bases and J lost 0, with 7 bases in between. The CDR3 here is CASMRASGNTIYF. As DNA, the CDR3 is TGTGCCAGCATGAGGGCCTCTGGAAACACCATATATTTT.

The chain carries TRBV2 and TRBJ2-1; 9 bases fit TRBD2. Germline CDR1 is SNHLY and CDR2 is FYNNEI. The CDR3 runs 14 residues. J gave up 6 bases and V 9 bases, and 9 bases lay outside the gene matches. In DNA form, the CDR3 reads TGTGCCAGTACAGAGCGGGAGGCTGGCAATGAGCAGTTCTTC. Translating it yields CASTEREAGNEQFF.

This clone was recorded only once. This chain's CDR3 is CASSLWGEQPQHF. Here the CDR3 DNA reads TGTGCCAGCAGTTTATGGGGGGAACAGCCCCAGCATTTT. The V call is TRBV28, the J call TRBJ1-5; D is possibly TRBD1 (5 bases). In germline, CDR1 is MDHEN, CDR2 SYDVKM. The CDR3 has 13 residues. The V and J ends lost 0 bases and 7 bases respectively, with 7 bases between them.

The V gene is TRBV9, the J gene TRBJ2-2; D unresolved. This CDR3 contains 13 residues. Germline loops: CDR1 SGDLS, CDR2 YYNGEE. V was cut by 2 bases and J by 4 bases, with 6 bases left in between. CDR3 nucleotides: TGTGCCAGCAGCGTCCGATTCACCGGGGAGCTGTTTTTT. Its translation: CASSVRFTGELFF.

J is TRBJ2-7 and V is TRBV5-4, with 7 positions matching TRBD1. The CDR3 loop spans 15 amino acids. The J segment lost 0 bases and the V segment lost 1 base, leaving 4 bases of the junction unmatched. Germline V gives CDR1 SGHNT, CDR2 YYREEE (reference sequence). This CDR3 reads CASSLIGTDSYEQYF. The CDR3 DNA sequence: TGTGCCAGCAGCTTGATAGGGACAGACTCCTACGAGCAGTACTTC.

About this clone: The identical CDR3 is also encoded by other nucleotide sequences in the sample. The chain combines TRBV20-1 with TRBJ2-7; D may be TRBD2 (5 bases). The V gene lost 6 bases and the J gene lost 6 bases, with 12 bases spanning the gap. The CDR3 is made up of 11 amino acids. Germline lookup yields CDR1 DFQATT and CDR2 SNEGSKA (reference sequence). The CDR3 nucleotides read TGCAGTGCAGGACTGGGTGGCGAGCAGTACTTC. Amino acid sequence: CSAGLGGEQYF.

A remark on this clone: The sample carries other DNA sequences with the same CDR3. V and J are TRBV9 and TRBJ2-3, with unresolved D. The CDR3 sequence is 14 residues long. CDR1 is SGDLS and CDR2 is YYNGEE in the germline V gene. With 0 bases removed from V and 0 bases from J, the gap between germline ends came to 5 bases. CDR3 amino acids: CASSVATSTDTQYF. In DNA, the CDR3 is TGTGCCAGCAGCGTAGCCACTAGCACAGATACGCAGTATTTT.

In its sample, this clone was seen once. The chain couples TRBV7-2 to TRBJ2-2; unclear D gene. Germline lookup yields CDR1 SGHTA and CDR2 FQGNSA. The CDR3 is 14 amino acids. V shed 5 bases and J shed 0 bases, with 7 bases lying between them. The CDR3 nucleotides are TGTGCCAGCAGCCATACGACGAACACCGGGGAGCTGTTTTTT. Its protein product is CASSHTTNTGELFF.

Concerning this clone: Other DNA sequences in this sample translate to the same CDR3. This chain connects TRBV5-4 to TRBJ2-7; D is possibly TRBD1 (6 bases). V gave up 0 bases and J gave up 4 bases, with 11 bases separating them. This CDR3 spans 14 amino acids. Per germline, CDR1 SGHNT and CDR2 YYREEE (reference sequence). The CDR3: CASSLGGPRYEQYF. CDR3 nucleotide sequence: TGTGCCAGCAGCTTGGGGGGGCCCAGGTACGAGCAGTACTTC.

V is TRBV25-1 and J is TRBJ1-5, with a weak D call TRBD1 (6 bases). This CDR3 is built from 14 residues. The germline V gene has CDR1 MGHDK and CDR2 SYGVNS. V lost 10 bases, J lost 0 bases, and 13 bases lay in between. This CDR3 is CATQDRTSNQPQHF. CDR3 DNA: TGTGCCACCCAAGACAGGACTAGCAATCAGCCCCAGCATTTT.

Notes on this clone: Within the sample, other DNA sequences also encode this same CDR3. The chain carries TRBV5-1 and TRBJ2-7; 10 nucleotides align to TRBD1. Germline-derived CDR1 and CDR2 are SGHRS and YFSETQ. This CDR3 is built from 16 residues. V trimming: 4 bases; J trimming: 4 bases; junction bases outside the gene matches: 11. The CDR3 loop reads CASSLAPGQGFYEQYF. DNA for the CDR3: TGCGCCAGCAGCCTGGCTCCGGGACAGGGGTTTTACGAGCAGTACTTC.

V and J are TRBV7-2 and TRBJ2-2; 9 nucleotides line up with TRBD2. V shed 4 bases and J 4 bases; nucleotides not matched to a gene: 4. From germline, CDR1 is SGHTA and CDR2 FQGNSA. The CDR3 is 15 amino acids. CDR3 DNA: TGTGCCAGCAGCTACCGGACTAGCGCCACCGGGGAGCTGTTTTTT. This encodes CASSYRTSATGELFF.